This T cell receptor (beta chain) stems from a study of graft-versus-host responses after intestinal transplantation. Study-wide background: Multivisceral, liver-intestinal, or isolated intestinal grafts went to recipients. Recipients were all induced with anti-thymocyte globulin, then given tacrolimus and steroids for 2 to 3 years.

The CDR3 consists of 16 residues. V shed 4 bases and J 7 bases; nucleotides not matched to a gene: 12. The germline CDR1 and CDR2 sequences are PRHDT and FYEKMQ (reference sequence). Clones were sequenced by immunoSEQ multiplex PCR, and TCRdb holds only the in-frame ones, with some missing. The sample lists approximately 9,400 clones, around 89% occurring once. This clone showed up just once. Its antigen is undetermined. Overall study findings and caveats: GvH clonotypes were identified within recipient marrow, with a subset emerging first in ileum or blood. Association was observed between peak circulating GvH clone levels and early post-transplant HvG declines.

Sequences were derived from PBMCs, sampled just over 240 days after intestinal transplant. The sequence derives from a human patient who received an intestinal transplant, so some T cells may come from the graft donor. The V and J genes are TRBV13 and TRBJ2-5; 10 nucleotides align to TRBD2. The CDR3 protein is CASSSLTLAGVGTQYF. The CDR3 region has the DNA TGTGCCAGCAGCTCCCTAACTCTAGCGGGAGTTGGGACCCAGTACTTC.